A selection of T cell receptor beta chains follows, all from one sample in a study of vaccination effects on CD4 cells after COVID-19. Sequenced by immunoSEQ multiplex PCR; TCRdb stores in-frame clones only, minus some. The top ten clones hold around 4% of a sample with tens of thousands of clones, 78% of them seen once. No antigen is known for these receptors. The starting material was CD4+ T cells from PBMCs cultured without peptide, obtained after COVID-19 vaccination. Receptor source: a human donor who received a COVID-19 vaccine. Each CDR3 is given with its conserved first and last residue. The order of the fields is D gene, J gene, clone size, V gene, CDR3 DNA, CDR3 protein. The D gene is left open where the match is weak. Size is omitted from some rows. Given values are once, few, many or a class for expanded clones.

>TRBD1|TRBJ1-4|NA|TRBV6-2/TRBV6-3
TGTGCCAGCAGCCCGGGGGGACAGGGGACTGAAAAACTGTTTTTT
CASSPGGQGTEKLFF
>NA|TRBJ1-4|NA|TRBV28
TGTGCCAGCAGTCCCCAAGGGTGGGAAAAACTGTTTTTT
CASSPQGWEKLFF
>NA|TRBJ2-3|NA|TRBV12-3/TRBV12-4
TGTGCCAGCAAAACTGGGGGGCCAGATACGCAGTATTTT
CASKTGGPDTQYF
>NA|TRBJ2-2|NA|TRBV7-9
TGTGCCAGCAGCTTAGTAGGGGAAAACACCGGGGAGCTGTTTTTT
CASSLVGENTGELFF
>TRBD1|TRBJ1-2|few|TRBV2
TGTGCCAGCAGGTACCAGGGGGCGAGTGGCTACACCTTC
CASRYQGASGYTF
>TRBD1|TRBJ1-3|NA|TRBV7-9
TGTGCCAGCAGCTGGGGACAGGCCAGCCTTGACACCATATATTTT
CASSWGQASLDTIYF
>NA|TRBJ2-3|NA|TRBV15
TGTGCCACCAGCAGGCCCGGAGATACGCAGTATTTT
CATSRPGDTQYF
>NA|TRBJ2-1|NA|TRBV1
TGCACCAGCAGCCAATCAACTCCGGACGACTACAATGAGCAGTTCTTC
CTSSQSTPDDYNEQFF
>NA|TRBJ2-4|NA|TRBV6-5
TGTGCCAGCAGTTACTCGAGAGACAGAAAAAACATTCAGTACTTC
CASSYSRDRKNIQYF
>NA|TRBJ1-2|NA|TRBV28
TGTGCCAGCAACGAGGGGGGTATAAACTATGGCTACACCTTC
CASNEGGINYGYTF
>TRBD2|TRBJ2-5|NA|TRBV3-1/TRBV3-2
TGTGCCAGCAGCCAGAGAAACGGGAGGGTTTTAGAGACCCAGTACTTC
CASSQRNGRVLETQYF
>NA|TRBJ1-1|NA|TRBV19
TGTGCCAGCCGACGGGGGGGCACTGAAGCTTTCTTT
CASRRGGTEAFF
>NA|TRBJ1-5|NA|TRBV3-1/TRBV3-2
TGTGCCAGCAGCCAAGACCGCAATCAGCCCCAGCATTTT
CASSQDRNQPQHF
>NA|TRBJ2-7|NA|TRBV25-1
TGTGCCAGCATGGGGTACCCCAAATACTACGAGCAGTACTTC
CASMGYPKYYEQYF
>TRBD2|TRBJ2-1|NA|TRBV19
TGTGCCAGTACACGAACTGGGACTAGCGTCCCAAATGAGCAGTTCTTC
CASTRTGTSVPNEQFF
>NA|TRBJ2-6|NA|TRBV5-1
TGCGCCACCAAGTCACGGAGCTCTGGGGCCAACGTCCTGACTTTC
CATKSRSSGANVLTF
>TRBD1|TRBJ1-6|NA|TRBV30
TGTGCCTGGAGTGCCAACAGGGGGCCCTCACCCCTCCACTTT
CAWSANRGPSPLHF
>NA|TRBJ2-5|NA|TRBV27
TGTGCCAGCAGTTTTTCTAAGCGAGAGACCCAGTACTTC
CASSFSKRETQYF
>NA|TRBJ1-3|NA|TRBV5-6
TGTGCCAGCAGCCCAAGCTGGGGAGGAAACACCATATATTTT
CASSPSWGGNTIYF
>TRBD1|TRBJ2-1|NA|TRBV4-1
TGCGCCAGCAGCCCAGGGGGAAATGAGCAGTTCTTC
CASSPGGNEQFF
>NA|TRBJ2-3|NA|TRBV5-4
TGTGCCAGCAGCCCCCCGGGGCGGGCCGACACAGATACGCAGTATTTT
CASSPPGRADTDTQYF
>TRBD1|TRBJ1-6|NA|TRBV15
TGTGCCACTAGAGGGACAGCGGGTTCACCCCTCCACTTT
CATRGTAGSPLHF
>NA|TRBJ2-3|NA|TRBV7-9
TGTGCCAGCAGCTTGTCCACAGGGATAGCAGATACGCAGTATTTT
CASSLSTGIADTQYF
>NA|TRBJ1-1|few|TRBV4-1
TGCGCCAGCAGCCCACCCGTCCGGGGCCAGAACACTGAAGCTTTCTTT
CASSPPVRGQNTEAFF
>TRBD1|TRBJ2-2|NA|TRBV3-1/TRBV3-2
TGTGCCAGCAGCCATCGACAGGGGGGGGTCGGGGAGCTGTTTTTT
CASSHRQGGVGELFF
>NA|TRBJ2-2|NA|TRBV2
TGTGCCAGCAGTGATACGGGATTGAACACCGGGGAGCTGTTTTTT
CASSDTGLNTGELFF
>TRBD2|TRBJ2-7|NA|TRBV30
TGTGCCGGACTAGCGGGGGGGAGGGAGCAGTACTTC
CAGLAGGREQYF
>NA|TRBJ1-1|NA|TRBV28
TGTGCCAGCGGTACCGGGACATCGAACACTGAAGCTTTCTTT
CASGTGTSNTEAFF
>NA|TRBJ1-1|NA|TRBV10-3
TGTGCCATCAGCCTTGCCCCGGGGAACACTGAAGCTTTCTTT
CAISLAPGNTEAFF
>TRBD2|TRBJ2-1|NA|TRBV5-8
TGTGCCAGCAGCTCGGGACTAGCGGGACCCTCAAGATACAATGAGCAGTTCTTC
CASSSGLAGPSRYNEQFF